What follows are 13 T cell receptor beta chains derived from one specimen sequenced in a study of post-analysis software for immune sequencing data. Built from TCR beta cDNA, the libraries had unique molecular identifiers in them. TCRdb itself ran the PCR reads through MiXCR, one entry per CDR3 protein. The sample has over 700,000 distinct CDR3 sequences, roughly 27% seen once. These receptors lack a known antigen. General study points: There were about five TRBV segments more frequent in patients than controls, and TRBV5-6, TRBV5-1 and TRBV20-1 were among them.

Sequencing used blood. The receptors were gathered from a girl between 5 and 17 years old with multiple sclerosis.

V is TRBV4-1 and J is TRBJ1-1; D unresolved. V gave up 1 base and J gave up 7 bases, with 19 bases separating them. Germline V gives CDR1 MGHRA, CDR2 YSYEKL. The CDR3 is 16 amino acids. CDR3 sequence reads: CASSQASFGPKGEAFF. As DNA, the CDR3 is TGCGCCAGCAGCCAAGCTAGTTTTGGACCGAAAGGTGAAGCTTTCTTT.

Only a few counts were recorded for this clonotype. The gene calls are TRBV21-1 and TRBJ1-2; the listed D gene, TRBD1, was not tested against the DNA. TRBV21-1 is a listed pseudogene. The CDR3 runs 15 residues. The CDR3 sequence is CASSKAWGRHYGYTF. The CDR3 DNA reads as TGTGCCAGCAGCAAAGCATGGGGCCGCCACTATGGCTACACCTTC.

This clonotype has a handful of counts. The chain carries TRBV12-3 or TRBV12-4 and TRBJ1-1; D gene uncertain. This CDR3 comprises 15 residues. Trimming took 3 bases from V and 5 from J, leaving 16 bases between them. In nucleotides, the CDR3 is TGTGCCAGCAGTTTTTCCGTTCGGCGTGGAACTGAAGCTTTCTTT. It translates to CASSFSVRRGTEAFF.

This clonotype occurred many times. As DNA, the CDR3 is TGCAGTGCTAGAGGCTCGGGGGGCTCGGAGACCCAGTACTTC. Translated, it gives CSARGSGGSETQYF. V usage is TRBV20-1 and J usage is TRBJ2-5; possibly TRBD2 for D (7 bases). This CDR3 is 14 amino acids long. V was cut by 1 base and J by 5 bases, with 14 bases left in between. Germline CDR1 and CDR2: DFQATT and SNEGSKA (reference sequence).

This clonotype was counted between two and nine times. CDR3 bases: TGCGCCAGCAGCCCGTACACGGGAGGGCCGGATATTACCCAAGGCAATGAGCAGTTCTTC. Protein: CASSPYTGGPDITQGNEQFF. The chain combines TRBV5-1 with TRBJ2-1; 8 bases map to TRBD2. Looked up from germline, CDR1 is SGHRS and CDR2 is YFSETQ. The trim removed 4 bases at V and 6 bases at J, leaving 24 bases unmatched. The CDR3 sequence is 20 residues long.

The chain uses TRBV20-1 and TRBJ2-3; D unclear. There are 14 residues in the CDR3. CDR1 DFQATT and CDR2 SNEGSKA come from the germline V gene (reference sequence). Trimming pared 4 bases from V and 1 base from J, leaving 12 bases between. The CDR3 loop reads CSANHGGRTDTQYF. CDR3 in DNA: TGCAGTGCTAACCACGGTGGACGCACAGATACGCAGTATTTT.

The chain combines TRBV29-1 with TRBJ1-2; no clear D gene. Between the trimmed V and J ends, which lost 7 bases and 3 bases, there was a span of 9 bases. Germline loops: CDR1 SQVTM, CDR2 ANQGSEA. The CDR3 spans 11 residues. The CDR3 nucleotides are TGCAGCGCCGAATCGGACTATGGCTACACCTTC. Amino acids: CSAESDYGYTF. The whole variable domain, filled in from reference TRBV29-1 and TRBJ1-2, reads SAVISQKPSRDICQRGTSLTIQCQVDSQVTMMFWYRQQPGQSLTLIATANQGSEATYESGFVIDKFPISRPNLTFSTLTVSNMSPEDSSIYLCSAESDYGYTFGSGTRLTVV.

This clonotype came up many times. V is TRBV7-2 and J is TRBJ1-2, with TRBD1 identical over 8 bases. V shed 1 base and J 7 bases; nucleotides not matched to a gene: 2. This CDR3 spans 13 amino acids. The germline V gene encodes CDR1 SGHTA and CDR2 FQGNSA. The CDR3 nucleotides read TGTGCCAGCAGCTTAGAACAGGGGGGTGGCTACACCTTC. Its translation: CASSLEQGGGYTF.

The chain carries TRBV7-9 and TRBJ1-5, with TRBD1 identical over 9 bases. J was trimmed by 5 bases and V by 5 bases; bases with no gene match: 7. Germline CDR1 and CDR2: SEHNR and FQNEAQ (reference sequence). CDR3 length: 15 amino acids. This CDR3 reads CASSRGDRDHQPQHF. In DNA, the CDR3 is TGTGCCAGCAGCCGTGGGGACAGGGACCATCAGCCCCAGCATTTT.

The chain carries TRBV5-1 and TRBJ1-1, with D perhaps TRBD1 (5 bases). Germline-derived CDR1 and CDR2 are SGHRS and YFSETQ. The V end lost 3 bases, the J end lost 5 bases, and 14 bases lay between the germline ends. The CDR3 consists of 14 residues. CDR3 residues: CASSSQGWGTEAFF. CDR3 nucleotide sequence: TGCGCCAGCAGCTCTCAGGGTTGGGGGACTGAAGCTTTCTTT.

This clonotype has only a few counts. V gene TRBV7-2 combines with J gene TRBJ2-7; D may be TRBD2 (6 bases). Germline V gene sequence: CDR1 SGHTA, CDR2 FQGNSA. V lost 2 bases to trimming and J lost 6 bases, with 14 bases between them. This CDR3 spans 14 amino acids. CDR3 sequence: CASSLPGDRAEQYF. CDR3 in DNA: TGTGCCAGCAGCTTACCGGGAGATCGGGCCGAGCAGTACTTC.

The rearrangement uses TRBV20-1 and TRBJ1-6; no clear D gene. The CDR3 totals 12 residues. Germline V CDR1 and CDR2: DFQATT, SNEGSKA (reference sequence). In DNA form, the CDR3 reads TGCAGGGCTCCTGGCGATGGGTCACCCCTCCACTTT. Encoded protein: CRAPGDGSPLHF.

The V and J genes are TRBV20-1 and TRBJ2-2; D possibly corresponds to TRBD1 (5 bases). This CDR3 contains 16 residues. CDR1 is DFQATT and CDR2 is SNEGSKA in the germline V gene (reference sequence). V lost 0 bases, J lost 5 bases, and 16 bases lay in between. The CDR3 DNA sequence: TGCAGTGCTAGAGATCTTGGGGCGACAGTGACCGGGGAGCTGTTTTTT. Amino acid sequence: CSARDLGATVTGELFF.